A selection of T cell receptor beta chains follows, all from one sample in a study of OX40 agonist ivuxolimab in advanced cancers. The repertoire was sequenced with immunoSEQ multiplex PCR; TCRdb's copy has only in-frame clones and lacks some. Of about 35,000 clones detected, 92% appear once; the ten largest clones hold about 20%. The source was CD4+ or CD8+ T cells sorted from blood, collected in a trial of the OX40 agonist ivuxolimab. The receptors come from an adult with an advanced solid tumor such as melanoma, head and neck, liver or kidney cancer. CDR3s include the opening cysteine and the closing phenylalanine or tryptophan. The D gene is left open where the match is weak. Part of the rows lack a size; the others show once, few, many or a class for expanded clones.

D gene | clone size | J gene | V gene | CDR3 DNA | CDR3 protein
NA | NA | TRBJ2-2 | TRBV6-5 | TGTGCCAGCAAGTCGCGGAACACCGGGGAGCTGTTTTTT | CASKSRNTGELFF
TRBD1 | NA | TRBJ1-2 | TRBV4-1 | TGCGCCAGCAGCCAAGTTCCGGGACAGGGGAACTATGGCTACACCTTC | CASSQVPGQGNYGYTF
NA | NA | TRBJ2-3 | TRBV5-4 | TGTGCCAGCAGCTTGGCCCCGGGGGCGTCAGATACGCAGTATTTT | CASSLAPGASDTQYF
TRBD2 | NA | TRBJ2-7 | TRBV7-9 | TGTGCCAGCAGTCCTAGCGGGAGCTACGAGCAGTACTTC | CASSPSGSYEQYF
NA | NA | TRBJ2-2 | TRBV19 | TGTGCCAGTAGTATAGATTTTGGCCCTCCCCCCGGGGAGCTGTTTTTT | CASSIDFGPPPGELFF
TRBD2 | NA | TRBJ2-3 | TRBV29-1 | TGCAGCGTTGTTAGCGGGAGGGCGACAGATACGCAGTATTTT | CSVVSGRATDTQYF
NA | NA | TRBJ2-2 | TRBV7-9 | TGTGCCAGCAGCTTTCCCCCTGCCAGGACTCGCACCGGGGAGCTGTTTTTT | CASSFPPARTRTGELFF
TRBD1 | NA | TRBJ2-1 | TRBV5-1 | TGCGCCAGCAGCGCGGGCGCCGGGACAGGGCCCTACAATGAGCAGTTCTTC | CASSAGAGTGPYNEQFF
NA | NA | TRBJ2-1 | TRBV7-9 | TGTGCCAGCAGCTCCCCTGTGAACAATGAGCAGTTCTTC | CASSSPVNNEQFF
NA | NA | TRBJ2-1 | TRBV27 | TGTGCCAGCAGAATAGCAGACTTCTCCTACAATGAGCAGTTCTTC | CASRIADFSYNEQFF
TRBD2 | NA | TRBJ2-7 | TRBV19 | TGTGCCAGTAGTATAGCGCCTAGCGGGAGCTCCTACGAGCAGTACTTC | CASSIAPSGSSYEQYF
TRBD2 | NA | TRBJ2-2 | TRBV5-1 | TGCGCCAGCAGCCATGAGTTGTCGACCCTAGCGGGAGGGACCACCGGGGAGCTGTTTTTT | CASSHELSTLAGGTTGELFF
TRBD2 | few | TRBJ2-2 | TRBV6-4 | TGTGCCAGCAGTACTAGCGGGAGCACCGGGGAGCTGTTTTTT | CASSTSGSTGELFF
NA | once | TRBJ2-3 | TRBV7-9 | TGTGCCAGCAGCTTAGGACAGGCCTCTAGCACAGATACGCAGTATTTT | CASSLGQASSTDTQYF
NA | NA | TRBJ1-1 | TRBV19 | TGTGCCAGTAGTATGGGGGGTGTGAACACTGAAGCTTTCTTT | CASSMGGVNTEAFF
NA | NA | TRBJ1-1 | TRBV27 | TGTGCCAGCAGTTTATCGCCGGGGAACACTGAAGCTTTCTTT | CASSLSPGNTEAFF
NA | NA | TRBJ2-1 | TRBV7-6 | TGTGCCAGCAGCTTAGGTATAGGGTACTACAATGAGCAGTTCTTC | CASSLGIGYYNEQFF
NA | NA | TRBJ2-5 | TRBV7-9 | TGTGCCAGCAGCTCAGGAAGTACCCAAGAAATGGAGACCCAGTACTTC | CASSSGSTQEMETQYF
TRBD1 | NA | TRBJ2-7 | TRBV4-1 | TGCGCCAGCAGCCAAATACAGGGGATCTCCTACGAGCAGTACTTC | CASSQIQGISYEQYF
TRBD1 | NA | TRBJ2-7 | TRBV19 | TGTGCCAGTAGTATAGCCCTCGGGACAGGGCACTACGAGCAGTACTTC | CASSIALGTGHYEQYF
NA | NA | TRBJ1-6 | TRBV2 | TGTGCCAGCAGTGAATCTGGGGAGAGGTCCTATAATTCACCCCTCCACTTT | CASSESGERSYNSPLHF
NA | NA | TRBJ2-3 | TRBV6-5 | TGTGCCAGCAGTTACTCCGGGAGCCCGGATACGCAGTATTTT | CASSYSGSPDTQYF
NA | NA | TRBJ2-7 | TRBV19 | TGTGCCAGTAGTATACTAGGACTAAGGAGCGAGCAGTACTTC | CASSILGLRSEQYF
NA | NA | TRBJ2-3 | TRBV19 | TGTGCCAGTAGTCCCCAGGATGATACGCAGTATTTT | CASSPQDDTQYF
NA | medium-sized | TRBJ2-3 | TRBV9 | TGTGCCAGCAGCCCAGATGGGGCAGGGGGGGCAGATACGCAGTATTTT | CASSPDGAGGADTQYF
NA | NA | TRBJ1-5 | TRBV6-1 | TGTGCCAGCACGGGGAACGAAGGCAATCAGCCCCAGCATTTT | CASTGNEGNQPQHF
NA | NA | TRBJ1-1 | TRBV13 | TGTGCCAGCAGACCCGGGTCTTACACTGAAGCTTTCTTT | CASRPGSYTEAFF
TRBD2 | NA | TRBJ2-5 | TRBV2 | TGTGCCATCGACGAGGGGCGGGAGGGCCGAGAGACCCAGTACTTC | CAIDEGREGRETQYF
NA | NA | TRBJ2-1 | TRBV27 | TGTGCCAGCAGTCCGGGGACCCAGCAGTTCTTC | CASSPGTQQFF
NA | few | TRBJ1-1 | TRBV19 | TGTGCCAGTAGAGAAATGACCGCTATGAACACTGAAGCTTTCTTT | CASREMTAMNTEAFF
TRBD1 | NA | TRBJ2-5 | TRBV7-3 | TGTGCCAGCAGCTCCACAGGGGGCCAAGAGACCCAGTACTTC | CASSSTGGQETQYF
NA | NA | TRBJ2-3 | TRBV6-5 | TGTGCCAGCAGTTACTCGTTCGGGGGCGGGGATACGCAGTATTTT | CASSYSFGGGDTQYF
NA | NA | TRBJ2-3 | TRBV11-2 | TGTGCCAGCAGCCAGCGGGTTGGGGACACAGATACGCAGTATTTT | CASSQRVGDTDTQYF
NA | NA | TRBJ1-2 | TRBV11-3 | TGTGCCAGCAGAGCCCCCCGGGACGGGTGTAACTATGGCTACACCTTC | CASRAPRDGCNYGYTF
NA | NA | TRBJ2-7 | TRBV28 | TGTGCCAGCAGTTTATCGGCCGAGGGCCACGAGCAGTACTTC | CASSLSAEGHEQYF
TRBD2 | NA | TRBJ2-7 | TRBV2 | TGTGCCAGCAGTTCTCCGGGACTAGCGGATTCCTACGAGCAGTACTTC | CASSSPGLADSYEQYF
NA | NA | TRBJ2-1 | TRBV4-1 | TGCGCCAGCAGCCACCAGGGTGGTGAGCAGTTCTTC | CASSHQGGEQFF
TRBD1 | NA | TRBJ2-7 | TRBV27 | TGTGCCAGCAGACAAGAGACAGGGTCCTATGAGCAGTACTTC | CASRQETGSYEQYF
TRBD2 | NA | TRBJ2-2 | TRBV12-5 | TGTGCTAGTGGTTTTCGTCCCGGGACTAGCGGTGAGGGGGCGAGCACCGGGGAGCTGTTTTTT | CASGFRPGTSGEGASTGELFF
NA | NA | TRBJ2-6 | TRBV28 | TGTGCCAGCAGTACTCCTCCTCAAGTCTCTGGGGCCAACGTCCTGACTTTC | CASSTPPQVSGANVLTF
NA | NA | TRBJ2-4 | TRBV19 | TGTGCCAGTAGTTCCTTAACCGGGAACATTCAGTACTTC | CASSSLTGNIQYF
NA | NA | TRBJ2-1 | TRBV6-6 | TGTGCCAGCAGTTACAATGAGCAGTTCTTC | CASSYNEQFF
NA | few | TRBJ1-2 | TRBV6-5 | TGTGCCAGCAGCTCATCGACCAGGGGATTCTATGGCTACACCTTC | CASSSSTRGFYGYTF
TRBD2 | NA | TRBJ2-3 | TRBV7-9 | TGTGCCAGCAGCTCCAGCGGGAGTCACGCAGATACGCAGTATTTT | CASSSSGSHADTQYF
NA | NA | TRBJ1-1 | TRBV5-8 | TGTGCCAGCAGCTTGGCCGTGGGGGGCCAGAACACTGAAGCTTTCTTT | CASSLAVGGQNTEAFF
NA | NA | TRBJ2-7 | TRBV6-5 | TGTGCCAGCAGTGTCGGTTACGAGCAGTACTTC | CASSVGYEQYF
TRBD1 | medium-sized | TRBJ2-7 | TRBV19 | TGTGCCAGTAGCCCCACAGGGGGAGTCTACGAGCAGTACTTC | CASSPTGGVYEQYF
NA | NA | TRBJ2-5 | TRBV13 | TGTGCCAGCAGGAATCAATTAGATCAAGAGACCCAGTACTTC | CASRNQLDQETQYF
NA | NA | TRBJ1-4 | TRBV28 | TGTGCCAGCAGCGAGCCGGGGGCTAATGAAAAACTGTTTTTT | CASSEPGANEKLFF
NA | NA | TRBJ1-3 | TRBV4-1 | TGCGCCAGCAGCCAAGGAGACAGTTCCGGGGACACCATATATTTT | CASSQGDSSGDTIYF
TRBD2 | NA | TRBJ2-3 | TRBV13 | TGTGCCAGCAGCTACCGGGACTATCACACAGATACGCAGTATTTT | CASSYRDYHTDTQYF
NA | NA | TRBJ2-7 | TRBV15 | TGTGCCACCAGCAGAGAAAGGGACGAGCAGTACTTC | CATSRERDEQYF
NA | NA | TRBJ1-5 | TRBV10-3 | TGTGCCATCAGTGAGGAAGGGCCTAATCAGCCCCAGCATTTT | CAISEEGPNQPQHF
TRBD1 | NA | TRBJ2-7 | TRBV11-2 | TGTGCCAGCAGCTGGAGGACAGGGCCCTCCTACGAGCAGTACTTC | CASSWRTGPSYEQYF
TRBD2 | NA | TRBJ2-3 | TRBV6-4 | TGTGCCAGCAGTGAAGTTAGCGGGAGGCCCACAGATACGCAGTATTTT | CASSEVSGRPTDTQYF
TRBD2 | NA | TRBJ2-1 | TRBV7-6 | TGTGCCAGCAGCTCGACTAGCGGGAGCTACAATGAGCAGTTCTTC | CASSSTSGSYNEQFF
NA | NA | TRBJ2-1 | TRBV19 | TGTGCCAGTAGTATAGCAGAAGCGGTCGAGCAGTTCTTC | CASSIAEAVEQFF
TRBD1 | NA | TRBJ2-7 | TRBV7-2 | TGTGCCAGCAGCCCGGACAGGGACGACGAGCAGTACTTC | CASSPDRDDEQYF
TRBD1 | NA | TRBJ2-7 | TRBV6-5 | TGTGCCAGCAGTTCCCCCAGGGGGAACGAGCAGTACTTC | CASSSPRGNEQYF